One and the same sample provided the 12 T cell receptor beta chains below, sequenced in a study of shared clonotypes between healthy human individuals. It was CD45RO-negative cells, positively selected for CCR7, that made up naive CD8 cells, with terminally differentiated effector memory CD45RA+ cells excluded. This table comes from immunoSEQ multiplex PCR, and its TCRdb copy is limited to in-frame clones, with some not included. The table lists around 2,000,000 clones, about 95% of them singletons. The sequenced material came from naive CD8+ T cells sorted from blood. These receptors came from a man in his late teens or twenties in good health.

The chain couples TRBV10-3 to TRBJ1-3; a possible D gene is TRBD1 (6 bases). Germline-derived CDR1 and CDR2 are ENHRY and SYGVKD. CDR3 length equals 18 residues. The germline V and J ends were trimmed by 3 bases and 3 bases, with 21 bases remaining between them. CDR3 amino acids: CAISDMAGDIFFGNTIYF. Here the CDR3 DNA reads TGTGCCATCAGTGATATGGCAGGGGATATATTTTTTGGAAACACCATATATTTT.

About this clone itself: The same CDR3 can be traced to other DNA sequences in this sample. V usage is TRBV27 and J usage is TRBJ2-1; D ambiguous. Trimming removed 3 bases at V and 4 bases at J, with 7 bases between. Germline CDR1 reads MNHEY; CDR2 reads SMNVEV (reference sequence). The CDR3 loop spans 13 amino acids. The CDR3 nucleotides are TGTGCCAGCAGTTTTAGTTTGTACAATGAGCAGTTCTTC. Translated, it gives CASSFSLYNEQFF.

With respect to this clone: Other nucleotide sequences from this sample produce the same CDR3. The chain combines TRBV28 with TRBJ2-3; D gene uncertain. This CDR3 is built from 11 residues. The V and J ends lost 8 bases and 3 bases respectively, with 6 bases between them. Germline CDR1 MDHEN, CDR2 SYDVKM. CDR3: CASGDTDTQYF. The DNA of the CDR3 is TGTGCCAGCGGGGATACAGATACGCAGTATTTT. Full variable domain (missing parts from reference TRBV28 and TRBJ2-3): DVKVTQSSRYLVKRTGEKVFLECVQDMDHENMFWYRQDPGLGLRLIYFSYDVKMKEKGDIPEGYSVSREKKERFSLILESASTNQTSMYLCASGDTDTQYFGPGTRLTVL.

The chain has TRBV5-4 and TRBJ1-2, with D perhaps TRBD1 (5 bases). In germline, CDR1 is SGHNT, CDR2 YYREEE (reference sequence). The CDR3 is 14 residues long. The ends were cut back, 4 bases at V and 4 bases at J, with 14 bases in the middle. The CDR3 sequence: CASSGLGESYGYTF. CDR3 DNA sequence: TGTGCCAGCAGCGGTTTGGGGGAGTCCTATGGCTACACCTTC.

This clone was seen only once. V usage is TRBV9 and J usage is TRBJ2-3; 8 nucleotides match TRBD2. Germline CDR1 is SGDLS and CDR2 is YYNGEE. V lost 4 bases to trimming and J lost 2 bases; unmatched junction nucleotides: 6. The CDR3 contains 15 residues. CDR3 protein: CASSSTGGTTDTQYF. For the CDR3, the DNA is TGTGCCAGCAGCAGCACGGGGGGGACCACAGATACGCAGTATTTT.

This chain links TRBV10-3 with TRBJ2-7; tentatively, D is TRBD1 (6 bases). The V and J ends lost 4 bases and 4 bases respectively, with 14 bases between them. CDR1 and CDR2 from the germline V gene are ENHRY and SYGVKD. The CDR3 sequence is 14 residues long. The CDR3 loop is CAISVPGTQYEQYF. The DNA for the CDR3 is TGTGCCATCAGTGTCCCCGGGACACAGTACGAGCAGTACTTC.

The chain couples TRBV4-1 to TRBJ1-1, with D perhaps TRBD1 (5 bases). The CDR3 sequence is 14 residues long. V lost 4 bases and J lost 1, with 10 bases in between. Germline lookup yields CDR1 MGHRA and CDR2 YSYEKL. CDR3 coding DNA: TGCGCCAGCAGCCCCCAGGGCCAGAACACTGAAGCTTTCTTT. Its translation: CASSPQGQNTEAFF.

This rearrangement joins TRBV28 to TRBJ2-3; 10 bases are a match to TRBD2. V gave up 2 bases and J gave up 0 bases; unmatched junction bases: 8. Germline CDR1 is MDHEN and CDR2 is SYDVKM. This CDR3 region has 18 residues. The CDR3 sequence is CASSLGNLAGASTDTQYF. CDR3 nucleotide sequence: TGTGCCAGCAGTTTAGGTAACCTAGCGGGAGCTAGCACAGATACGCAGTATTTT.

This chain uses TRBV13 with TRBJ1-1; TRBD1 might be the D (5 bases). V dropped 2 bases and J dropped 0 bases, with 16 bases sitting between them. Germline-derived CDR1 and CDR2 are PRHDT and FYEKMQ (reference sequence). This CDR3 has 17 residues. Here the CDR3 DNA reads TGTGCCAGCAGCTTATCGGCGCGAGGGGACCTGAACACTGAAGCTTTCTTT. It translates to CASSLSARGDLNTEAFF.

The CDR3 coding sequence is TGTGCCATGAGTCCCGACTACAATGAGCAGTTCTTC. Its translation: CAMSPDYNEQFF. The genes are TRBV10-3 and TRBJ2-1; D not resolved. Germline V gene data show CDR1 as ENHRY and CDR2 as SYGVKD. The CDR3 totals 12 residues. Between the trimmed V and J ends, which lost 9 bases and 3 bases, there was a span of 9 bases.

This chain uses TRBV5-6 with TRBJ2-1; TRBD2 agrees at 7 bases. V was pared by 0 bases and J by 0 bases, with 3 bases of the junction left unmatched. Germline assignment: CDR1 SGHDT and CDR2 YYEEEE. This CDR3 is 16 amino acids long. The CDR3 DNA follows: TGTGCCAGCAGCTTGGAGGGCGGGGGCTCCTACAATGAGCAGTTCTTC. Its translation is CASSLEGGGSYNEQFF.

The chain couples TRBV6-5 to TRBJ2-7; 9 nucleotides align to TRBD2. The junction had 5 bases not matched to a gene; V was cut back by 6 bases and J by 2 bases. Germline loops: CDR1 MNHEY, CDR2 SVGAGI. The CDR3 is 14 residues long. CDR3 sequence (DNA): TGTGCCAGCAGGAGTAGCGGGGGACCCTACGAGCAGTACTTC. This encodes CASRSSGGPYEQYF.